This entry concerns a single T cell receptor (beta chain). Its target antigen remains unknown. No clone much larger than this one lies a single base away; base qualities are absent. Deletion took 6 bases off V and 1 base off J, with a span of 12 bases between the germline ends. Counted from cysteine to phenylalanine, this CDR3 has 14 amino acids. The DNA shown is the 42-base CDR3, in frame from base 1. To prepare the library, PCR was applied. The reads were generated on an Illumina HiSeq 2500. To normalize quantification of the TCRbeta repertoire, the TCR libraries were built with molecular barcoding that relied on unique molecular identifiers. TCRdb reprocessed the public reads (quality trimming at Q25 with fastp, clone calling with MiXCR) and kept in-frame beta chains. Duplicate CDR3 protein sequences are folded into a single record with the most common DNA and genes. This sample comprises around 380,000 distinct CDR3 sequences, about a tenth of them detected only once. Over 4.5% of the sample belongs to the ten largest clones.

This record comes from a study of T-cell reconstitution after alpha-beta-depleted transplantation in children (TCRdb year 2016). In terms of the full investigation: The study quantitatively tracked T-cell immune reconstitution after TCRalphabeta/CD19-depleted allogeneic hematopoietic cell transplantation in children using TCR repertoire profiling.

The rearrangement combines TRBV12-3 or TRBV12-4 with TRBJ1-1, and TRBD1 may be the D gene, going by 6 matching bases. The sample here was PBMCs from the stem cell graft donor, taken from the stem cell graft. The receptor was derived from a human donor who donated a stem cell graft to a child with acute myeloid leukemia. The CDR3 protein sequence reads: CASRPTGTNTEAFF. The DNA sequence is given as TGTGCCAGCAGGCCTACAGGGACGAACACTGAAGCTTTCTTT.